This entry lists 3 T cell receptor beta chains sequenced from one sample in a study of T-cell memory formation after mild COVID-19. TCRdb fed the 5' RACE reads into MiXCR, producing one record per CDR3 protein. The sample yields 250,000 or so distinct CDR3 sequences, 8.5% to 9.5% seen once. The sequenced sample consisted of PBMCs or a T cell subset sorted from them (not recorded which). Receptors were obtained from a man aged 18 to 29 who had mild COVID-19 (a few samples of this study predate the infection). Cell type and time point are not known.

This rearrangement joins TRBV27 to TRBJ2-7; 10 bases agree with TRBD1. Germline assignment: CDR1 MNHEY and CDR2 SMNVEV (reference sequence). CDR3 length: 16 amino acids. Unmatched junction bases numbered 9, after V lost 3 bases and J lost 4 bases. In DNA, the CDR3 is TGTGCCAGCAGTTTCTTTGGGACAGGGGAAGGGTACGAGCAGTACTTC. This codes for CASSFFGTGEGYEQYF.

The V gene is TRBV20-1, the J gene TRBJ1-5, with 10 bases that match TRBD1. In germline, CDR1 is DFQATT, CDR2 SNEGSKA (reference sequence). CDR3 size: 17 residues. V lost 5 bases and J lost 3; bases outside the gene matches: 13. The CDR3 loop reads CSAPKGGQGRYNQPQHF. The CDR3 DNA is TGCAGTGCTCCGAAGGGGGGACAGGGGCGTTACAATCAGCCCCAGCATTTT.

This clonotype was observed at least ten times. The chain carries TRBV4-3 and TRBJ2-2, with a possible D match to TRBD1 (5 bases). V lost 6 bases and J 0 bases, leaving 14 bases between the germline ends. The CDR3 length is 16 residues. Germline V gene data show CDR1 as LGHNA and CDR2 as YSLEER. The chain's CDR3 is CASSRKQVTNTGELFF. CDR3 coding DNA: TGCGCCAGCAGTCGGAAACAGGTTACGAACACCGGGGAGCTGTTTTTT.